This T cell receptor (beta chain) is drawn from a study of shared T cell receptors in the human thymus. Germline V gene data show CDR1 as SGHTA and CDR2 as FQGNSA. The CDR3 runs 13 residues. The V end lost 5 bases, the J end lost 5 bases, and 13 bases lay between the germline ends. Profiling relied on immunoSEQ multiplex PCR, and the TCRdb table lists in-frame clones only, not all of them. The sample lists 500,000 to 550,000 clones, 70% to 80% occurring once. The same data also went into a second study, on human thymus T cells.

The chain uses TRBV7-2 and TRBJ2-7; perhaps TRBD1 as D (6 bases). Specimen: thymocytes. The sequence derives from a boy younger than two with a congenital heart defect. CDR3 sequence reads: CASSPTGPDEQYF. For the CDR3, the DNA is TGTGCCAGCAGCCCCACAGGGCCCGACGAGCAGTACTTC. The variable domain in full, completed from reference TRBV7-2 and TRBJ2-7, reads GAGVSQSPSNKVTEKGKDVELRCDPISGHTALYWYRQSLGQGLEFLIYFQGNSAPDKSGLPSDRFSAERTGGSVSTLTIQRTQQEDSAVYLCASSPTGPDEQYFGPGTRLTVT.